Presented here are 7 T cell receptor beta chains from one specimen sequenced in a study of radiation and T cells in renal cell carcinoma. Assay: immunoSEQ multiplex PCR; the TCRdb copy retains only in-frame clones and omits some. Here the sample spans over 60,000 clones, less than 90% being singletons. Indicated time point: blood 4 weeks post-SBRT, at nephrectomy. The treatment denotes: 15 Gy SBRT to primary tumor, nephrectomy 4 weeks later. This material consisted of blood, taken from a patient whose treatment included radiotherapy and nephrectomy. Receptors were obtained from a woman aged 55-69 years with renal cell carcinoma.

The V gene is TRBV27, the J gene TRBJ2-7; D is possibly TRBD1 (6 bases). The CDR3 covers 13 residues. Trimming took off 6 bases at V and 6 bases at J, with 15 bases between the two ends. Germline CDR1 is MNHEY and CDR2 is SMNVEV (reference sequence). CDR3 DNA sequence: TGTGCCAGCAGATTGTCAGGGGCAGTCGAGCAGTACTTC. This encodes CASRLSGAVEQYF.

CDR3 region: CASSPSGYLYNEQFF. CDR3 in DNA: TGTGCCAGCTCACCATCCGGGTACCTTTACAATGAGCAGTTCTTC. The rearrangement uses TRBV18 and TRBJ2-1; D gene unclear. This CDR3 is built from 15 residues. Trimming took off 2 bases at V and 4 bases at J, with 12 bases between the two ends. Per germline, CDR1 KGHSH and CDR2 LQKENI.

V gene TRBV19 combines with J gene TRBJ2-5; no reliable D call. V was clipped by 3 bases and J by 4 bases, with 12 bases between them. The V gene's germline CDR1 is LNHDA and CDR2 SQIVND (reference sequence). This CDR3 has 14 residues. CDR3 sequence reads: CASSMIGFSETQYF. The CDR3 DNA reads TGTGCCAGTAGTATGATAGGGTTTTCAGAGACCCAGTACTTC.

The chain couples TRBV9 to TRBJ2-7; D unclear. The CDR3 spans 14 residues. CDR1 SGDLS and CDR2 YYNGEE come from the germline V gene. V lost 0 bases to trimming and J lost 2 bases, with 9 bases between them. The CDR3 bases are TGTGCCAGCAGCGTAGATCTAGTTCCCTACGAGCAGTACTTC. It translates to CASSVDLVPYEQYF.

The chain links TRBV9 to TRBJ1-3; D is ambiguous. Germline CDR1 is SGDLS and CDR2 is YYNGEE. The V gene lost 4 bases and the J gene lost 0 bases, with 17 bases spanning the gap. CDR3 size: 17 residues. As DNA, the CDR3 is TGTGCCAGCAGCCCGGCTGAAGGCCAGGCCTCTGGAAACACCATATATTTT. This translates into CASSPAEGQASGNTIYF.

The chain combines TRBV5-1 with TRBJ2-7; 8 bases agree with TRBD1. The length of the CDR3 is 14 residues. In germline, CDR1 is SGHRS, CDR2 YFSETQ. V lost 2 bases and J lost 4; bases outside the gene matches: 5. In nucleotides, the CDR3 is TGCGCCAGCAGCTTCTCGACAGGGGAGTACGAGCAGTACTTC. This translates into CASSFSTGEYEQYF.

CDR3 coding DNA: TGTGCCAGCAGTCAACGGACAGGGGGAGTCGAGACCCAGTACTTC. It codes for CASSQRTGGVETQYF. The rearrangement links TRBV5-4 to TRBJ2-5, with 10 nucleotides matching TRBD1. CDR3 size: 15 residues. The junction had 9 bases not matched to a gene; V was cut back by 5 bases and J by 5 bases. CDR1 and CDR2 (germline): SGHNT, YYREEE (reference sequence).